One and the same sample provided the 26 T cell receptor beta chains below, sequenced in a study of shared clonotypes between healthy human individuals. Sequencing was performed with immunoSEQ multiplex PCR; in TCRdb, only in-frame clones are kept and a portion is missing. The table lists around 690,000 clones, about 92% of them singletons. Sequenced input: memory CD8+ T cells from PBMCs. Subset indicated: CD45RO+ cells pooled with CCR7-negative TemRA cells. The receptors come from a man younger than 35 in good health. Some clones in this sample may be carry-over from other donors' samples.

This chain joins TRBV9 and TRBJ2-3, with 10 positions matching TRBD2. CDR1 and CDR2 (germline): SGDLS, YYNGEE. This CDR3 contains 16 residues. Unmatched junction bases numbered 6, after V lost 0 bases and J lost 5 bases. CDR3 DNA: TGTGCCAGCAGCGTAGGGAGCGGGAGGGCCGGAGATACGCAGTATTTT. Amino acid sequence: CASSVGSGRAGDTQYF. Full variable domain (remainder filled in from reference TRBV9 and TRBJ2-3): DSGVTQTPKHLITATGQRVTLRCSPRSGDLSVYWYQQSLDQGLQFLIQYYNGEERAKGNILERFSAQQFPDLHSELNLSSLELGDSALYFCASSVGSGRAGDTQYFGPGTRLTVL.

The chain carries TRBV11-2 and TRBJ2-3; 10 bases map to TRBD2. The CDR3 is 16 amino acids. The ends lost 4 bases at V and 0 bases at J; junction bases unmatched: 4. Germline assignment: CDR1 SGHAT and CDR2 FQNNGV. CDR3 sequence reads: CASSSPTSGSTDTQYF. For the CDR3, the DNA is TGTGCCAGCAGCTCCCCGACTAGCGGGAGCACAGATACGCAGTATTTT.

This clone is a singleton in its sample. The chain joins TRBV5-6 to TRBJ2-7; D is unclear. CDR3 length: 13 amino acids. Deletions cut 0 bases from V and 6 bases from J, with 10 bases between. CDR1 and CDR2 from the germline V gene are SGHDT and YYEEEE. Here the CDR3 DNA reads TGTGCCAGCAGCTTGGGCTCCCCCGCCGAGCAGTACTTC. It yields the protein CASSLGSPAEQYF.

V is TRBV7-6 and J is TRBJ2-3, with 8 bases lining up with TRBD2. The germline V gene encodes CDR1 SGHVS and CDR2 FNYEAQ. Losses at the gene ends were 3 bases for V and 0 bases for J; bases not matched to a gene: 8. This CDR3 comprises 17 residues. The CDR3 DNA reads TGTGCCAGCAGCTTTTTGGCGGGAGGACCTAGCACAGATACGCAGTATTTT. Translating it yields CASSFLAGGPSTDTQYF.

This chain uses TRBV7-9 with TRBJ2-7, with 7 bases matching TRBD2. The V segment lost 1 base and the J segment 6 bases; nucleotides outside the gene matches: 9. The CDR3 totals 15 residues. Germline V gene lookup returns CDR1 SEHNR and CDR2 FQNEAQ (reference sequence). In DNA form, the CDR3 reads TGTGCCAGCAGCTTAGGCGCGGGAGACGTAGGCGAGCAGTACTTC. Protein: CASSLGAGDVGEQYF.

The genes are TRBV5-8 and TRBJ1-2; D perhaps matches TRBD1 (5 bases). The germline gives CDR1 SGHTS, CDR2 YDEGEE. With 0 bases removed from V and 2 bases from J, the gap between germline ends came to 11 bases. There are 15 residues in the CDR3. This CDR3 is CASSLVLGPNYGYTF. DNA of the CDR3: TGTGCCAGCAGCTTGGTTTTGGGACCCAACTATGGCTACACCTTC. Based on the CDR3 plus reference TRBV5-8 and TRBJ1-2, the full variable domain is EAGVTQSPTHLIKTRGQQATLRCSPISGHTSVYWYQQALGLGLQFLLWYDEGEERNRGNFPPRFSGRQFPNYSSELNVNALELEDSALYLCASSLVLGPNYGYTFGSGTRLTVV.

J is TRBJ2-7 and V is TRBV5-1; maybe TRBD1 (6 bases). Trimming took off 0 bases at V and 3 bases at J, with 13 bases between the two ends. Germline values: CDR1 SGHRS, CDR2 YFSETQ. The CDR3 length is 15 residues. The CDR3 DNA follows: TGCGCCAGCAGCTTGGCCCGACAGGAGGTCTACGAGCAGTACTTC. Its translation: CASSLARQEVYEQYF.

The chain joins TRBV7-9 to TRBJ2-1, with 9 positions matching TRBD2. Germline V gene sequence: CDR1 SEHNR, CDR2 FQNEAQ (reference sequence). CDR3 length: 16 amino acids. After removal of 5 bases from V and 8 bases from J, the junction contained 13 bases not matched to a gene. The DNA of the CDR3 is TGTGCCAGCAGCCTCGGCCCGGCGGGAGGGCTCCATGAGCAGTTCTTC. Its translation is CASSLGPAGGLHEQFF.

The V gene is TRBV7-9, the J gene TRBJ2-1; no definite D call. Germline loops: CDR1 SEHNR, CDR2 FQNEAQ (reference sequence). Trimming shortened V by 2 bases and J by 8 bases, and 7 bases separated the two germline ends. This CDR3 has 12 residues. CDR3 in DNA: TGTGCCAGCAGCTTACCTCGGTATGAGCAGTTCTTC. Translating it yields CASSLPRYEQFF. The whole variable domain, remainder taken from reference TRBV7-9 and TRBJ2-1, is DTGVSQNPRHKITKRGQNVTFRCDPISEHNRLYWYRQTLGQGPEFLTYFQNEAQLEKSRLLSDRFSAERPKGSFSTLEIQRTEQGDSAMYLCASSLPRYEQFFGPGTRLTVL.

This rearrangement joins TRBV27 to TRBJ2-1, with 7 bases matching TRBD2. Per germline, CDR1 MNHEY and CDR2 SMNVEV (reference sequence). Trimming cost V 6 bases and J 4 bases; bases outside gene matches: 12. The length of the CDR3 is 16 residues. CDR3 in amino acids: CASRNKAGILYNEQFF. The CDR3 nucleotides are TGTGCCAGCAGGAATAAAGCGGGGATCCTATACAATGAGCAGTTCTTC.

The rearrangement links TRBV4-1 to TRBJ2-1; TRBD1 aligns across 10 bases. The CDR3 contains 15 residues. From germline, CDR1 is MGHRA and CDR2 YSYEKL. V lost 1 base and J lost 5; bases outside the gene matches: 2. The CDR3 DNA reads TGCGCCAGCAGCCAAGGGACAGGGGGTAACAATGAGCAGTTCTTC. Translation gives CASSQGTGGNNEQFF.

This chain joins TRBV5-4 and TRBJ1-2; D uncertain. CDR1 and CDR2 from the germline V gene are SGHNT and YYREEE (reference sequence). The CDR3 consists of 15 residues. V shed 0 bases and J shed 3 bases, with 12 bases lying between them. The CDR3, as DNA: TGTGCCAGCAGCTTGGACGGGAACAGCTACTATGGCTACACCTTC. Its translation is CASSLDGNSYYGYTF.

Only one count was recorded for this clone. The chain carries TRBV2 and TRBJ2-7; tentative D call: TRBD1 (6 bases). The V end lost 7 bases, the J end lost 3 bases, and 19 bases lay between the germline ends. This CDR3 has 15 residues. Germline CDR1 SNHLY, CDR2 FYNNEI. The CDR3 nucleotides read TGTGCCAGCATTCATCTAGACAGGCCCCTCTACGAGCAGTACTTC. Translated: CASIHLDRPLYEQYF.

In its sample, this clone was seen once. The chain has TRBV5-8 and TRBJ2-1; TRBD2 is a possible D gene (6 bases). The CDR3 sequence is 11 residues long. The V end was cut by 0 bases, the J end by 16 bases, with 11 bases between. CDR1 and CDR2 (germline): SGHTS, YDEGEE. CDR3 amino acids: CASSLGGAGFF. DNA of the CDR3: TGTGCCAGCAGCTTGGGGGGTGCGGGATTCTTC. Together with reference TRBV5-8 and TRBJ2-1, the CDR3 gives the full variable domain: EAGVTQSPTHLIKTRGQQATLRCSPISGHTSVYWYQQALGLGLQFLLWYDEGEERNRGNFPPRFSGRQFPNYSSELNVNALELEDSALYLCASSLGGAGFFGPGTRLTVL.

The chain combines TRBV9 with TRBJ1-1; a weak D match, TRBD1 (5 bases). The length of the CDR3 is 13 residues. V was pared by 3 bases and J by 7 bases, with 13 bases between. Per the germline V gene, CDR1 is SGDLS and CDR2 is YYNGEE. The CDR3 sequence is CASSARPGLEAFF. CDR3 DNA sequence: TGTGCCAGCAGCGCTAGACCGGGACTTGAAGCTTTCTTT.

V is TRBV19 and J is TRBJ1-1; D call uncertain. V dropped 7 bases and J dropped 5 bases, with 8 bases sitting between them. CDR1 and CDR2 (germline): LNHDA, SQIVND (reference sequence). The length of the CDR3 is 11 residues. CDR3 amino acids: CASKAWTEAFF. In nucleotides, the CDR3 is TGTGCCAGTAAGGCTTGGACTGAAGCTTTCTTT.

This chain joins TRBV9 and TRBJ2-1; the D gene is possibly TRBD2 (6 bases). CDR1 SGDLS and CDR2 YYNGEE come from the germline V gene. The ends were cut back, 3 bases at V and 7 bases at J, with 17 bases in the middle. This CDR3 has 15 amino acids. DNA for the CDR3: TGTGCCAGCAGCGCAACCGGAGGGAATAAGAATGAGCAGTTCTTC. This translates into CASSATGGNKNEQFF.

The chain recombines TRBV7-9 with TRBJ1-1; 9 nucleotides agree with TRBD1. The CDR3 contains 14 residues. Germline-derived CDR1 and CDR2 are SEHNR and FQNEAQ (reference sequence). V dropped 4 bases and J dropped 4; count of bases not matched to a gene: 4. CDR3 loop: CASSSGTGTTEAFF. The CDR3 DNA reads as TGTGCCAGCAGCTCCGGGACAGGGACCACTGAAGCTTTCTTT.

The DNA for the CDR3 is TGTGCCAGCAGCGCCCGACAGGGGAGTCGCGAGCAGTACTTC. Encoded protein: CASSARQGSREQYF. This chain joins TRBV9 and TRBJ2-7, with 8 bases that match TRBD1. Germline CDR1 is SGDLS and CDR2 is YYNGEE. This CDR3 comprises 14 residues. J was trimmed by 6 bases and V by 3 bases; bases with no gene match: 8.

This clone was seen just once. V and J are TRBV10-3 and TRBJ2-7; TRBD1 matches 9 bases. The CDR3 is 14 amino acids. CDR1 and CDR2 (germline): ENHRY, SYGVKD. With V trimmed by 4 bases and J by 6 bases, 7 bases remained unmatched. The DNA of the CDR3 is TGTGCCATCAGTGCCGGGACAGGGTTTCGCGAGCAGTACTTC. It translates to CAISAGTGFREQYF.

CDR3 in DNA: TGTGCCAGCAGCTCTGGTCTGTCCTACGAGCAGTACTTC. Translated, it gives CASSSGLSYEQYF. The V call is TRBV5-6, the J call TRBJ2-7; the D is unclear. Trimming stripped 3 bases from V and 1 base from J, with 8 bases between. Germline V gene sequence: CDR1 SGHDT, CDR2 YYEEEE. The CDR3 sequence is 13 residues long.

In its sample, this clone was seen once. V is TRBV4-1 and J is TRBJ2-2, with 7 bases that match TRBD2. In germline, CDR1 is MGHRA, CDR2 YSYEKL. The CDR3 extends over 15 amino acids. V lost 1 base and J lost 7; bases outside the gene matches: 6. CDR3 coding DNA: TGCGCCAGCAGCCAAGTCGGGCTAGCGGTCGGGGAGCTGTTTTTT. It codes for CASSQVGLAVGELFF.

The chain couples TRBV11-2 to TRBJ2-1, with 7 bases lining up with TRBD2. CDR1 is SGHAT and CDR2 is FQNNGV in the germline V gene. J lost 10 bases, V lost 3 bases, and 6 bases had no gene match. CDR3 length: 13 amino acids. CDR3 sequence reads: CASSLLRREEQFF. The CDR3 DNA reads TGTGCCAGCAGCTTGTTGCGGCGGGAGGAGCAGTTCTTC.

The rearrangement joins TRBV6-1 to TRBJ1-5; no clear D. Germline values: CDR1 MNHNS, CDR2 SASEGT. The V end lost 2 bases, the J end lost 0 bases, and 11 bases lay between the germline ends. The CDR3 runs to 16 residues. CDR3 protein: CASSEKTPSSNQPQHF. Written as DNA, the CDR3 is TGTGCCAGCAGTGAAAAGACACCATCTAGCAATCAGCCCCAGCATTTT.

The chain joins TRBV4-3 to TRBJ2-7, with D possibly being TRBD2 (5 bases). CDR1 and CDR2 (germline): LGHNA, YSLEER. Trimming left V 3 bases short and J 3 bases short, with 12 bases between. The CDR3 runs to 14 residues. The CDR3 DNA reads TGCGCCAGCAGCCATCTGATCACTAGCTACGAGCAGTACTTC. Translating it yields CASSHLITSYEQYF.

This rearrangement joins TRBV7-9 to TRBJ2-3; 10 bases agree with TRBD2. CDR1 and CDR2 (germline): SEHNR, FQNEAQ (reference sequence). Trimming at V came to 1 base and at J to 4 bases, leaving 8 bases not matched to a gene. This CDR3 comprises 17 residues. The chain's CDR3 is CASSLGPSGRVPDTQYF. The CDR3 DNA is TGTGCCAGCAGCTTAGGCCCCAGCGGGAGGGTCCCAGATACGCAGTATTTT.